Each of the 7 T cell receptor beta chains below was sequenced from the same sample in a study of blood T cell repertoires in COVID-19 (dated by TCRdb to 2018 to 2021). The method was the immunoSEQ multiplex PCR assay. TCRdb obtained this table from immuneACCESS and retained in-frame rearrangements with V and J assigned. These tables miss some clones; where compared with another copy, unresolved V genes account for less than half of the shortfall, and the remainder is unexplained. The sample records roughly 100,000 clones, about 77% of which are singletons. Roughly 10% of the sample lies in the top ten. The sequencing input was peripheral blood. These receptors originate from a woman over 75 with acute or convalescent COVID-19.

V usage is TRBV18 and J usage is TRBJ1-2; D ambiguous. V lost 0 bases and J 4 bases, leaving 21 bases between the germline ends. The CDR3 contains 18 residues. Germline CDR1 reads KGHSH; CDR2 reads LQKENI. The CDR3 spells CASSPPRAETYLLYGYTF. In nucleotides, the CDR3 is TGTGCCAGCTCACCACCGAGGGCAGAGACCTACCTCCTCTATGGCTACACCTTC. The full variable domain, in which reference TRBV18 and TRBJ1-2 provide the parts outside the CDR3, is NAGVMQNPRHLVRRRGQEARLRCSPMKGHSHVYWYRQLPEEGLKFMVYLQKENIIDESGMPKERFSAEFPKEGPSILRIQQVVRGDSAAYFCASSPPRAETYLLYGYTFGSGTRLTVV.

The rearrangement joins TRBV10-3 to TRBJ1-1, with D unclear. Germline V gene lookup returns CDR1 ENHRY and CDR2 SYGVKD. V was pared by 2 bases and J by 1 base, with 8 bases between. This CDR3 region has 14 residues. The CDR3 sequence: CAISENRGNTEAFF. The CDR3 DNA reads as TGTGCCATCAGTGAGAACCGGGGGAACACTGAAGCTTTCTTT.

J is TRBJ2-2 and V is TRBV19; TRBD1 matches at 9 bases. Germline V gene lookup returns CDR1 LNHDA and CDR2 SQIVND (reference sequence). Losses at the gene ends were 6 bases for V and 6 bases for J; bases not matched to a gene: 8. The CDR3 runs 15 residues. The CDR3 DNA follows: TGTGCCAGTAGATCCGGGACAGGGTATGCCGGGGAGCTGTTTTTT. It encodes CASRSGTGYAGELFF.

This clone was counted between two and nine times. This rearrangement joins TRBV5-6 to TRBJ1-2; 7 nucleotides agree with TRBD1. In germline, CDR1 is SGHDT, CDR2 YYEEEE. J was trimmed by 4 bases and V by 4 bases; bases with no gene match: 10. This CDR3 has 15 residues. The CDR3 region is CASSLRDRGLYGYTF. In nucleotides, the CDR3 is TGTGCCAGCAGCCTCCGGGACAGAGGTCTCTATGGCTACACCTTC.

V gene TRBV7-2 combines with J gene TRBJ1-3; D not resolved. The V end lost 2 bases, the J end lost 2 bases, and 16 bases lay between the germline ends. The CDR3 is made up of 17 amino acids. Germline lookup yields CDR1 SGHTA and CDR2 FQGNSA. CDR3 nucleotide sequence: TGTGCCAGCAGCTTACGGTTGGGGTCCGGGACTGGAAACACCATATATTTT. Translating gives CASSLRLGSGTGNTIYF. The full variable domain, rest sourced from reference TRBV7-2 and TRBJ1-3, is GAGVSQSPSNKVTEKGKDVELRCDPISGHTALYWYRQSLGQGLEFLIYFQGNSAPDKSGLPSDRFSAERTGGSVSTLTIQRTQQEDSAVYLCASSLRLGSGTGNTIYFGEGSWLTVV.

This clone was seen only a few times. The rearrangement joins TRBV7-2 to TRBJ1-2; the D gene is possibly TRBD1 (5 bases). CDR3 size: 14 residues. The germline V gene encodes CDR1 SGHTA and CDR2 FQGNSA. Trimming shortened V by 4 bases and J by 5 bases, and 14 bases separated the two germline ends. In DNA form, the CDR3 reads TGTGCCAGCAGCTCCGCGGCGGCAGGGTATGGCTACACCTTC. Its protein is CASSSAAAGYGYTF.

The CDR3 nucleotides are TGTGCCAGCAGTTACCAGGGGGCTACCGGGGAGCTGTTTTTT. This gives the protein CASSYQGATGELFF. The chain combines TRBV28 with TRBJ2-2, with 8 nucleotides matching TRBD1. The CDR3 length is 14 residues. The V and J ends lost 4 bases and 5 bases, in that order; junction bases with no gene match: 3. CDR1 is MDHEN, CDR2 SYDVKM, per germline.